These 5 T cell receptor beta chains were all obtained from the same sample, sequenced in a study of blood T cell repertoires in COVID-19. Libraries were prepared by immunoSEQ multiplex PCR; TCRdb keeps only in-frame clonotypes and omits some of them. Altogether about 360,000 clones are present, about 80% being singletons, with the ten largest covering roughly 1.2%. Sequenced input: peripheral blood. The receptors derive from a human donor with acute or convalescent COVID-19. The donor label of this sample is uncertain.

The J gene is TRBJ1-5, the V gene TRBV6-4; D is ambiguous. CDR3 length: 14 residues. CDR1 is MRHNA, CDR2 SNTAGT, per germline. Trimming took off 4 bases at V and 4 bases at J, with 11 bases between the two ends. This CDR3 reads CASSVSAGNQPQHF. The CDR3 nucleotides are TGTGCCAGCAGTGTGTCGGCGGGTAATCAGCCCCAGCATTTT.

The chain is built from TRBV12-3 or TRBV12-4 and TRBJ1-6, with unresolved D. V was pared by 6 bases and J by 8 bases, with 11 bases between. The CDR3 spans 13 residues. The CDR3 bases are TGTGCCAGCAGGGCCCAAAAAGATTCACCCCTCCACTTT. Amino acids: CASRAQKDSPLHF.

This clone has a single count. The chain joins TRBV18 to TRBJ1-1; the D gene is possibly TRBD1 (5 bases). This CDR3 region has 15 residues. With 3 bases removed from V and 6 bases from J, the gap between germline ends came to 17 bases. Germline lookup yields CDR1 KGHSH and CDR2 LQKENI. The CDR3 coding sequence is TGTGCCAGCTCACCCTTGCAGGGTATGGACCCTGAAGCTTTCTTT. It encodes CASSPLQGMDPEAFF.

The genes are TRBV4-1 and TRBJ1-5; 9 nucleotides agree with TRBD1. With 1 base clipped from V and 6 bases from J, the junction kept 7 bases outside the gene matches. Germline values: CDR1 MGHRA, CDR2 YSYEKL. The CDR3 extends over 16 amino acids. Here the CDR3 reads CASSQALTGGSQPQHF. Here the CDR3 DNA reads TGCGCCAGCAGCCAAGCCCTGACAGGGGGATCTCAGCCCCAGCATTTT.

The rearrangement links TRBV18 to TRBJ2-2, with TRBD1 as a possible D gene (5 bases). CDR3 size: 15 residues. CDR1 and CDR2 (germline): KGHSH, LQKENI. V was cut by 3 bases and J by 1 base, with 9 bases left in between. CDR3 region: CASSPAQGNTGELFF. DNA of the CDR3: TGTGCCAGCTCACCCGCCCAGGGGAACACCGGGGAGCTGTTTTTT. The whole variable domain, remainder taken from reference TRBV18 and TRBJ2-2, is NAGVMQNPRHLVRRRGQEARLRCSPMKGHSHVYWYRQLPEEGLKFMVYLQKENIIDESGMPKERFSAEFPKEGPSILRIQQVVRGDSAAYFCASSPAQGNTGELFFGEGSRLTVL.